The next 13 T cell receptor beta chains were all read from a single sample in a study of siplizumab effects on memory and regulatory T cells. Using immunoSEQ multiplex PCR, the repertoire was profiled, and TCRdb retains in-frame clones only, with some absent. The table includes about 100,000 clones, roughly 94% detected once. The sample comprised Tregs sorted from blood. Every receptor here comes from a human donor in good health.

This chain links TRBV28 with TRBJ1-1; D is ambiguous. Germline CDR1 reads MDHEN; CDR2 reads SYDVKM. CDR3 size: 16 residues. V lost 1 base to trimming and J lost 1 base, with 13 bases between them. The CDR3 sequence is CASSLFWAGRNTEAFF. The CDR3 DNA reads TGTGCCAGCAGTTTATTTTGGGCCGGGAGGAACACTGAAGCTTTCTTT.

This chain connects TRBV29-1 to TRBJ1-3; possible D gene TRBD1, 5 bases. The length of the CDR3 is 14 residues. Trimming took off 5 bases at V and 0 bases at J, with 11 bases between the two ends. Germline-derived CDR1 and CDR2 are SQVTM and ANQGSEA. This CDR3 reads CSVRDPSSGNTIYF. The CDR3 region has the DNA TGCAGCGTTCGGGACCCTAGCTCTGGAAACACCATATATTTT. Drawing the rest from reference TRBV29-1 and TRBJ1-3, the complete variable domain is SAVISQKPSRDICQRGTSLTIQCQVDSQVTMMFWYRQQPGQSLTLIATANQGSEATYESGFVIDKFPISRPNLTFSTLTVSNMSPEDSSIYLCSVRDPSSGNTIYFGEGSWLTVV.

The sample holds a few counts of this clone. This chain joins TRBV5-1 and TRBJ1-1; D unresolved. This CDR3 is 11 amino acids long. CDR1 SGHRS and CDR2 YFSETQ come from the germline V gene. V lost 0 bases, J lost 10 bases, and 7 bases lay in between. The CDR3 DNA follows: TGCGCCAGCAGCTTGGCTCCCCGAGCTTTCTTT. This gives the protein CASSLAPRAFF.

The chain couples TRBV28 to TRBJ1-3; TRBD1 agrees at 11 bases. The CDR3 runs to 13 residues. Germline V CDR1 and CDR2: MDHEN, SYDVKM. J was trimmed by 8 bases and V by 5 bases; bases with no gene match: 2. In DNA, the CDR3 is TGTGCCAGCAGTCGGACAGGGGGCTACACCATATATTTT. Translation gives CASSRTGGYTIYF.

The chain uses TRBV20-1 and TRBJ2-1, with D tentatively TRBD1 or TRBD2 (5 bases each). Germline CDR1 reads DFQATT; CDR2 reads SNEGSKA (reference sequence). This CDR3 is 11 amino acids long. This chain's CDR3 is CTQSDGTQQFF. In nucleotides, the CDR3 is TGCACCCAATCGGACGGGACGCAGCAGTTCTTC.

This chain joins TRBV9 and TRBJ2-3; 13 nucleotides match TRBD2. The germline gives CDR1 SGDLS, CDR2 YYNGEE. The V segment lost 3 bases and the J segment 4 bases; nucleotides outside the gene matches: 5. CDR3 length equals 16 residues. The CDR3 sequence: CASSAGTSGKADTQYF. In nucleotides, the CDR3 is TGTGCCAGCAGCGCCGGGACTAGCGGGAAGGCAGATACGCAGTATTTT.

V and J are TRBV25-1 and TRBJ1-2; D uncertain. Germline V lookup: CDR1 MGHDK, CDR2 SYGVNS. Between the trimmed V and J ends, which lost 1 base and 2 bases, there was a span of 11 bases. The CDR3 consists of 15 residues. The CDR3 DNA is TGTGCCAGCAGTGAATGGACGGTAGGAAACTATGGCTACACCTTC. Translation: CASSEWTVGNYGYTF.

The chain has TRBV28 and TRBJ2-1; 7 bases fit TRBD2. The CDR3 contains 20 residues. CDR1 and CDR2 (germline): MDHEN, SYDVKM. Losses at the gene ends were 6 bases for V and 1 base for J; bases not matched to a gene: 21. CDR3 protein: CASRDSGRRDYRWSYNEQFF. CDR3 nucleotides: TGTGCCAGCAGGGATTCCGGGAGGCGGGATTATAGGTGGTCCTACAATGAGCAGTTCTTC. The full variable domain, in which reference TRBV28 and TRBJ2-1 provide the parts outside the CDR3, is DVKVTQSSRYLVKRTGEKVFLECVQDMDHENMFWYRQDPGLGLRLIYFSYDVKMKEKGDIPEGYSVSREKKERFSLILESASTNQTSMYLCASRDSGRRDYRWSYNEQFFGPGTRLTVL.

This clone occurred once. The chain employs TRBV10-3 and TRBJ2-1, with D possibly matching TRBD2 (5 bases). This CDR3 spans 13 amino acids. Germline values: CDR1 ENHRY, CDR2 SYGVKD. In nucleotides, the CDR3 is TGTGCTACGGGCGGGTTCTCCTACAATGAGCAGTTCTTC. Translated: CATGGFSYNEQFF.

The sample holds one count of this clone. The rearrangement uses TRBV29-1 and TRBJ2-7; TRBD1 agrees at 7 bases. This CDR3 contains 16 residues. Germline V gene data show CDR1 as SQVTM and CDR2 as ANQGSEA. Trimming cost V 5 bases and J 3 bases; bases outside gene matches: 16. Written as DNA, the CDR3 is TGCAGCGTTCTCGGGACAGATGAAGGATCATACTACGAGCAGTACTTC. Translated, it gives CSVLGTDEGSYYEQYF.

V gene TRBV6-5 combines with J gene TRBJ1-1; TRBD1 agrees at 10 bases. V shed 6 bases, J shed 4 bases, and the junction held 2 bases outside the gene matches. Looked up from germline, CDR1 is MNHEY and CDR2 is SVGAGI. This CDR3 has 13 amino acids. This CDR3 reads CASSRQGATEAFF. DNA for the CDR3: TGTGCCAGCAGCAGACAGGGGGCCACTGAAGCTTTCTTT.

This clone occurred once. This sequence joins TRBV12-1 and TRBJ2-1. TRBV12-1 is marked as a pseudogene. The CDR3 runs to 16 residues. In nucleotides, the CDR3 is TGTGCCAGCAGCTCGATAAGGGGACGTGAAGACAATGAGCAGTTCTTC. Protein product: CASSSIRGREDNEQFF.

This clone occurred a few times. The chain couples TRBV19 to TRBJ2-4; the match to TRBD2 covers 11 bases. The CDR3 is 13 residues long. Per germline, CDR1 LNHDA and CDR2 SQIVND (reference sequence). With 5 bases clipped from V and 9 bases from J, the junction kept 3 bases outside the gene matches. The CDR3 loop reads CASSFSGRGIQYF. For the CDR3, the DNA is TGTGCCAGTAGTTTTAGCGGGAGGGGCATTCAGTACTTC.